This TCR beta chain was profiled in a study of OX40 agonist ivuxolimab in advanced cancers. Overall study: The patients received ivuxolimab by intravenous route every 2 weeks at 0.01 to 10 mg/kg.

People who had autoimmune disease history or systemic immunosuppression were excluded. Germline-derived CDR1 and CDR2 are SQVTM and ANQGSEA. The ends lost 2 bases at V and 8 bases at J; junction bases unmatched: 6. The CDR3 consists of 13 residues. Sequencing used immunoSEQ multiplex PCR; TCRdb keeps in-frame clones, though not all of them. The sample has around 100,000 clones, around 91% seen once; the top ten hold about 0.17%. The starting material was CD4+ or CD8+ T cells sorted from blood, obtained in a trial of the OX40 agonist ivuxolimab. This clonotype originated in an adult with an advanced solid tumor such as melanoma, head and neck, liver or kidney cancer. The J gene is TRBJ2-7, the V gene TRBV29-1; 10 nucleotides align to TRBD1. CDR3 DNA sequence: TGCAGCGTTGAACGGACAGGGGGTGGGCAGCAGTACTTC. As protein: CSVERTGGGQQYF.